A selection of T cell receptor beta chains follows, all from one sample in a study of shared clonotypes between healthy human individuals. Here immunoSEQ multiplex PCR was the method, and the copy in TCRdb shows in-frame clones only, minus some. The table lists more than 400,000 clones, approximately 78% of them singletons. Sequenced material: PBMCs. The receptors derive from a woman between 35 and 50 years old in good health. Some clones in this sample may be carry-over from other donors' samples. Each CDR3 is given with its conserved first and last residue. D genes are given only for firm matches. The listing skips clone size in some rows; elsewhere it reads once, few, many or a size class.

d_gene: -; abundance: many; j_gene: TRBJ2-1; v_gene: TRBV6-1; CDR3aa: CASRKGAEQFF; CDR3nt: TGTGCCAGCAGAAAAGGAGCTGAGCAGTTCTTC
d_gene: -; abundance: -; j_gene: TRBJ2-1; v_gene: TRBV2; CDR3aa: CASSGGRSVNEQFF; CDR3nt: TGTGCCAGCAGTGGGGGTAGGTCGGTCAATGAGCAGTTCTTC
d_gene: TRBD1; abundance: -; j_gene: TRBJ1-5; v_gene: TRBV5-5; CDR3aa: CASSWGTGNGNQPQHF; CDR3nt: TGTGCCAGCAGCTGGGGGACAGGGAATGGCAATCAGCCCCAGCATTTT
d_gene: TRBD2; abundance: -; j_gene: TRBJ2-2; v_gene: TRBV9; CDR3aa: CASSERTSANTGELFF; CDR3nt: TGTGCCAGCAGCGAACGAACTAGCGCGAACACCGGGGAGCTGTTTTTT
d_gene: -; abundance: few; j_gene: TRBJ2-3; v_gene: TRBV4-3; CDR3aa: CASSPTIAASTDTQYF; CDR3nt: TGCGCCAGCAGCCCGACAATAGCAGCTAGCACAGATACGCAGTATTTT
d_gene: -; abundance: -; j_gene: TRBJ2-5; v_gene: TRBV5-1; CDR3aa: CASSLTVQETQYF; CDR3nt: TGCGCCAGCAGCTTGACCGTCCAAGAGACCCAGTACTTC
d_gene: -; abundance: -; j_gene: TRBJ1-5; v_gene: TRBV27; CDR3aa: CASSRATPSHQPQHF; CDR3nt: TGTGCCAGCAGTAGAGCTACCCCCTCGCATCAGCCCCAGCATTTT
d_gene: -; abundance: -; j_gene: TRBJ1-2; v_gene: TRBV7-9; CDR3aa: CASSLSHYGYTF; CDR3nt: TGTGCCAGCAGCTTATCTCACTATGGCTACACCTTC
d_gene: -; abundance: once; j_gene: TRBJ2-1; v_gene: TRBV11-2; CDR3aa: CASSIGLGEQFF; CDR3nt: TGTGCCAGCAGTATCGGTCTGGGTGAGCAGTTCTTC
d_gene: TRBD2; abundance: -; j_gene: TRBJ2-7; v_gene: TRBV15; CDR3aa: CATSPMVAGSYEQYF; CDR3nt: TGTGCCACCAGCCCCATGGTAGCGGGGTCCTACGAGCAGTACTTC
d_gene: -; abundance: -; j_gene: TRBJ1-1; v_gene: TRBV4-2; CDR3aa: CASSQGGPTEAFF; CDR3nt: TGTGCCAGCAGCCAAGGGGGTCCCACTGAAGCTTTCTTT
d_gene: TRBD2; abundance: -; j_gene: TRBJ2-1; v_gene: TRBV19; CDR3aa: CASSIKLAGGPSYNEQFF; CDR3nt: TGTGCCAGTAGTATAAAACTAGCGGGAGGGCCTTCCTACAATGAGCAGTTCTTC
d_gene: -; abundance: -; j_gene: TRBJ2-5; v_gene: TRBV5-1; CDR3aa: CASSFWGDGQETQYF; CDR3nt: TGCGCCAGCAGCTTTTGGGGGGATGGGCAAGAGACCCAGTACTTC
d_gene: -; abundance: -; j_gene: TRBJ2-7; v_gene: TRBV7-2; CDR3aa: CASSLVGGYEQYF; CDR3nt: TGTGCCAGCAGCTTAGTGGGCGGCTACGAGCAGTACTTC
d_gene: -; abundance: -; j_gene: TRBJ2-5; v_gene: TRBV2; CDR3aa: CARLLWAGLPYPRDRKLTRETQYF; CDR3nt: TGTGCCAGACTACTATGGGCGGGACTTCCCTACCCCCGGGACAGAAAGCTCACGAGGGAGACCCAGTACTTC
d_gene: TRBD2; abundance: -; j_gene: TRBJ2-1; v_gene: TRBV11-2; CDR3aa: CASSQSGKKFF; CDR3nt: TGTGCCAGCAGCCAAAGCGGGAAGAAGTTCTTC
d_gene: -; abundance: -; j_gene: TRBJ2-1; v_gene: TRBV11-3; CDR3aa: CASSPSVLEQFF; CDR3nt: TGTGCCAGCAGCCCTAGCGTTCTTGAGCAGTTCTTC
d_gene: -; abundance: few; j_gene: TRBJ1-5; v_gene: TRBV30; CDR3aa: CAWSSEGDQPQHF; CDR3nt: TGTGCCTGGAGTTCAGAGGGGGATCAGCCCCAGCATTTT
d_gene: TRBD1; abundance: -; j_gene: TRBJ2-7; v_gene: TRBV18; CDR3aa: CASSPGTDGYEQYF; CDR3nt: TGTGCCAGCTCACCCGGGACAGACGGGTACGAGCAGTACTTC
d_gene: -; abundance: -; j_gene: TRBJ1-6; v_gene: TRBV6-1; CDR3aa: CASSPQGSYNSPLHF; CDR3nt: TGTGCCAGCAGCCCCCAGGGCTCCTATAATTCACCCCTCCACTTT
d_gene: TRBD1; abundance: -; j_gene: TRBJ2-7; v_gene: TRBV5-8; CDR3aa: CASSLQGAHEQYF; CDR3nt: TGTGCCAGCAGCTTACAGGGGGCCCACGAGCAGTACTTC
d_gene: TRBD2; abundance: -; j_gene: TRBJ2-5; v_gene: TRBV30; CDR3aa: CAWSKAGVLQETQYF; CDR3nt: TGTGCCTGGAGTAAAGCGGGAGTGTTACAAGAGACCCAGTACTTC
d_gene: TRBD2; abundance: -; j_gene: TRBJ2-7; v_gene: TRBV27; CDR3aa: CASSSPGGGRRYEQYF; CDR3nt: TGTGCCAGCAGTTCCCCTGGGGGCGGGAGGCGCTACGAGCAGTACTTC
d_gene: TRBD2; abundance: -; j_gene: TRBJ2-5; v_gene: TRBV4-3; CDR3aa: CASSPRTRRETQYF; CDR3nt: TGCGCCAGCAGTCCCCGGACTAGGAGAGAGACCCAGTACTTC
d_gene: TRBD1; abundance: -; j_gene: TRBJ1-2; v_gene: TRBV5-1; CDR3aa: CASSFRGTGDGYTF; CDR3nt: TGCGCCAGCAGCTTCCGGGGGACAGGGGATGGCTACACCTTC
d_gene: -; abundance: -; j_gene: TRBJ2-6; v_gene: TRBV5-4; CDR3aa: CATQDSSATGANVLTF; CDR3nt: TGTGCCACTCAGGACAGTTCCGCCACTGGGGCCAACGTCCTGACTTTC
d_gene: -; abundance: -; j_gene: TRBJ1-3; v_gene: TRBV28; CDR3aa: CASSLGGLLSGNTIYF; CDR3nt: TGTGCCAGCAGTTTAGGGGGACTGCTCTCTGGAAACACCATATATTTT
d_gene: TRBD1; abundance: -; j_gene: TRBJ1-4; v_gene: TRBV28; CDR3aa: CASSFVDRVEEKLFF; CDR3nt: TGTGCCAGCAGTTTTGTCGACAGGGTGGAAGAAAAACTGTTTTTT
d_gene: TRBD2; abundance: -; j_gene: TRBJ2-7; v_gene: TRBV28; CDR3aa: CASSGDIRTSGAYEQYF; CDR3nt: TGTGCCAGCAGTGGGGACATACGGACTAGCGGGGCCTACGAGCAGTACTTC
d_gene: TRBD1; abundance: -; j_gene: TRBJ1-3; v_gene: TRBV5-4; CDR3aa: CASSWDRSSGNTIYF; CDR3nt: TGTGCCAGCAGCTGGGACAGGAGCTCTGGAAACACCATATATTTT
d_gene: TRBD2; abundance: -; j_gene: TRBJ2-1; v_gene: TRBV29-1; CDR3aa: CSARTSGMDNEQFF; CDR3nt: TGCAGCGCTAGGACTAGCGGGATGGACAATGAGCAGTTCTTC
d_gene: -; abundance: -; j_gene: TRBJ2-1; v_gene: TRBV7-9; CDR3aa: CASSSPDRPIGFF; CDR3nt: TGTGCCAGCAGCTCCCCGGACAGACCGATCGGGTTCTTC
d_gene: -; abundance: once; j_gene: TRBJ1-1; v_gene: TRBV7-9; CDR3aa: CASSPRSQGNTEAFF; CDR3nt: TGTGCCAGCAGCCCGAGGTCACAGGGGAACACTGAAGCTTTCTTT
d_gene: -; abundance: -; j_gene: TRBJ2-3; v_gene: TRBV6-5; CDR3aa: CASSFGHFDTDTQYF; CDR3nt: TGTGCCAGCAGTTTCGGACATTTCGACACAGATACGCAGTATTTT
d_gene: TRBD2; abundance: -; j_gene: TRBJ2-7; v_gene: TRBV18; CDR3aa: CASSPSGKTYEQYF; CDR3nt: TGTGCCAGCTCACCTAGCGGGAAAACCTACGAGCAGTACTTC
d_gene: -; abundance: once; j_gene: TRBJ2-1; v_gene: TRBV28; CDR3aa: CASSSTGSEQFF; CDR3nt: TGTGCCAGCAGTTCCACAGGGAGTGAGCAGTTCTTC
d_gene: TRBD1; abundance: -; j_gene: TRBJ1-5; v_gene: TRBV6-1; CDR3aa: CASSGKTGRQPQHF; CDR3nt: TGTGCCAGCAGTGGAAAGACAGGGAGGCAGCCCCAGCATTTT
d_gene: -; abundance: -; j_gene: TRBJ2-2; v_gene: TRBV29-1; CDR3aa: CSVRGTANTGELFF; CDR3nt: TGCAGCGTTCGAGGAACAGCGAACACCGGGGAGCTGTTTTTT
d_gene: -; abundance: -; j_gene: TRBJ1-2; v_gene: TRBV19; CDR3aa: CASSWLDRGYTF; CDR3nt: TGTGCCAGTAGTTGGCTAGACCGGGGCTACACCTTC
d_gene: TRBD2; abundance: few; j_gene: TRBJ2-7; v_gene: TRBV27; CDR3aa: CASSPWGGRSSYEQYF; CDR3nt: TGTGCCAGCAGTCCCTGGGGGGGGAGAAGCTCCTACGAGCAGTACTTC
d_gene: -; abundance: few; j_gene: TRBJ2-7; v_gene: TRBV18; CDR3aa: CASSPGSGGGSYEQYF; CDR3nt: TGTGCCAGCTCACCAGGGTCGGGGGGCGGCTCCTACGAGCAGTACTTC
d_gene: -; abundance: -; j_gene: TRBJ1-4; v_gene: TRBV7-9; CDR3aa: CASSPRGLKLFF; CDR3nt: TGTGCCAGCAGTCCCCGAGGGCTAAAACTGTTTTTT
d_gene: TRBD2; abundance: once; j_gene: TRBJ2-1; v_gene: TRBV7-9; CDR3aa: CASSLSAGDNEQFF; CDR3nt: TGTGCCAGCAGCTTAAGCGCGGGAGACAATGAGCAGTTCTTC